Presented here are 28 T cell receptor beta chains from one specimen sequenced in a study of blood T cell repertoires in COVID-19. Sequencing used immunoSEQ multiplex PCR; TCRdb keeps in-frame clones, though not all of them. Among about 59,000 clones listed, 91% were seen once. Sequenced input: peripheral blood. These TCRs come from a human donor in a cohort sampled during active COVID-19.

J is TRBJ1-6 and V is TRBV12-3 or TRBV12-4; 8 positions match TRBD1. Trimming at V came to 7 bases and at J to 7 bases, leaving 3 bases not matched to a gene. The CDR3 sequence is 13 residues long. This chain's CDR3 is CASTRQGNSPLHF. The CDR3 DNA sequence: TGTGCCAGCACCCGACAGGGGAATTCACCCCTCCACTTT.

The rearrangement joins TRBV6-6 to TRBJ1-1, with TRBD1 identical over 7 bases. V gave up 2 bases and J gave up 7 bases; unmatched junction bases: 7. The CDR3 totals 14 residues. Germline V gene sequence: CDR1 MNHNY, CDR2 SVGAGI (reference sequence). The CDR3 DNA reads as TGTGCCAGCAGTTACCCGGGACAGCTCTTTGAAGCTTTCTTT. It yields the protein CASSYPGQLFEAFF.

The chain is built from TRBV27 and TRBJ2-7; 7 bases line up with TRBD1. The germline gives CDR1 MNHEY, CDR2 SMNVEV (reference sequence). The CDR3 runs to 14 residues. The V segment lost 4 bases and the J segment 7 bases; nucleotides outside the gene matches: 10. CDR3 sequence reads: CASSSFDRVGEQYF. CDR3 sequence (DNA): TGTGCCAGCAGTTCCTTCGACAGGGTGGGGGAGCAGTACTTC.

The V gene is TRBV7-9, the J gene TRBJ2-2, with a possible D match to TRBD2 (5 bases). Germline CDR1 SEHNR, CDR2 FQNEAQ (reference sequence). V gave up 5 bases and J gave up 2 bases, with 15 bases separating them. This CDR3 has 16 amino acids. CDR3 amino acids: CASSSTRAGNTGELFF. The CDR3 DNA reads as TGTGCCAGCAGCAGCACAAGGGCGGGCAACACCGGGGAGCTGTTTTTT.

The chain combines TRBV5-3 with TRBJ1-4, with D perhaps matching TRBD1 (5 bases). TRBV5-3 is flagged as an ORF with uncertain function. V was shortened by 3 bases and J by 2 bases, with 20 bases between the two germline ends. This CDR3 has 18 amino acids. Written as DNA, the CDR3 is TGTGCCAGAAGCTCCCGAGGTGGGGGGGAGGGGACTAATGAAAAACTGTTTTTT. It codes for CARSSRGGGEGTNEKLFF.

The chain employs TRBV2 and TRBJ1-5, with TRBD1 as a possible D gene (6 bases). This CDR3 is built from 15 residues. Trimming pared 6 bases from V and 0 bases from J, leaving 12 bases between. The germline V gene encodes CDR1 SNHLY and CDR2 FYNNEI. CDR3 region: CASRDRPYSNQPQHF. The CDR3 DNA follows: TGTGCCAGCAGGGACAGACCTTATAGCAATCAGCCCCAGCATTTT.

This sequence joins TRBV19 and TRBJ1-1, with 8 bases fitting TRBD1. The CDR3 length is 14 residues. Germline CDR1 reads LNHDA; CDR2 reads SQIVND (reference sequence). The V segment lost 5 bases and the J segment 4 bases; nucleotides outside the gene matches: 6. The CDR3 loop reads CASSRQGSITEAFF. The CDR3 DNA reads as TGTGCCAGTAGTCGACAGGGGAGTATCACTGAAGCTTTCTTT.

CDR3 loop: CASSVRGGASGELFF. The CDR3 coding sequence is TGTGCCAGCAGCGTGCGCGGGGGGGCCTCCGGGGAGCTGTTTTTT. The chain employs TRBV9 and TRBJ2-2; TRBD2 agrees at 9 bases. CDR3 length: 15 amino acids. Germline lookup yields CDR1 SGDLS and CDR2 YYNGEE. Trimming cost V 2 bases and J 6 bases; bases outside gene matches: 5. The complete variable domain, with remaining parts taken from reference TRBV9 and TRBJ2-2, reads DSGVTQTPKHLITATGQRVTLRCSPRSGDLSVYWYQQSLDQGLQFLIQYYNGEERAKGNILERFSAQQFPDLHSELNLSSLELGDSALYFCASSVRGGASGELFFGEGSRLTVL.

V and J are TRBV7-2 and TRBJ2-7, with no clear D. In germline, CDR1 is SGHTA, CDR2 FQGNSA. With 5 bases removed from V and 2 bases from J, the gap between germline ends came to 10 bases. The CDR3 runs 13 residues. CDR3 amino acids: CASSVGNAYEQYF. CDR3 nucleotide sequence: TGTGCCAGCAGCGTGGGCAATGCCTACGAGCAGTACTTC.

The V call is TRBV19, the J call TRBJ1-1; no firm D call. Germline values: CDR1 LNHDA, CDR2 SQIVND (reference sequence). Between the trimmed V and J ends, which lost 2 bases and 1 base, there was a span of 14 bases. The CDR3 spans 16 residues. CDR3 nucleotides: TGTGCCAGTAGTATACCGCGGGAGGCGGCGAACACTGAAGCTTTCTTT. Protein: CASSIPREAANTEAFF.

J is TRBJ2-1 and V is TRBV5-5; no clear D. CDR1 and CDR2 (germline): SGHKS, YYEKEE (reference sequence). V lost 3 bases to trimming and J lost 10 bases, with 17 bases between them. CDR3 size: 14 residues. The CDR3 DNA reads TGTGCCAGCAGCTCCGACTTACCCCAAGACGAGCAGTTCTTC. This encodes CASSSDLPQDEQFF.

CDR3 residues: CASSWQAYGYTF. CDR3 bases: TGTGCCAGCAGTTGGCAGGCCTATGGCTACACCTTC. The chain uses TRBV25-1 and TRBJ1-2; D remains unclear. The germline V gene encodes CDR1 MGHDK and CDR2 SYGVNS. V lost 5 bases to trimming and J lost 4 bases, with 8 bases between them. This CDR3 region has 12 residues.

This clone appeared a single time. The chain joins TRBV29-1 to TRBJ1-2; D is undetermined. CDR1 and CDR2 from the germline V gene are SQVTM and ANQGSEA. CDR3 length: 13 residues. The ends were cut back, 0 bases at V and 0 bases at J, with 5 bases in the middle. The CDR3 nucleotides are TGCAGCGTTGAAGATCTCCCTAACTATGGCTACACCTTC. Its protein product is CSVEDLPNYGYTF.

The chain couples TRBV2 to TRBJ2-5; 10 bases are shared with TRBD2. From germline, CDR1 is SNHLY and CDR2 FYNNEI. The CDR3 has 15 amino acids. J lost 2 bases, V lost 5 bases, and 5 bases had no gene match. CDR3 coding DNA: TGTGCCAGCAGTTGGTTAGCGGGGGGTCAAGAGACCCAGTACTTC. Translation: CASSWLAGGQETQYF.

This sequence joins TRBV18 and TRBJ2-5; 7 bases map to TRBD2. CDR1 and CDR2 from the germline V gene are KGHSH and LQKENI. The CDR3 consists of 15 residues. V trimming: 3 bases; J trimming: 2 bases; junction bases outside the gene matches: 6. CDR3 loop: CASSPLSAGQETQYF. CDR3 coding DNA: TGTGCCAGCTCACCTCTTTCAGCGGGGCAAGAGACCCAGTACTTC.

The V and J genes are TRBV4-3 and TRBJ2-5; tentative D call: TRBD1 (7 bases). From germline, CDR1 is LGHNA and CDR2 YSLEER. The CDR3 spans 16 residues. Trimming took off 1 base at V and 5 bases at J, with 17 bases between the two ends. The chain's CDR3 is CASSQGRGQYWETQYF. As DNA, the CDR3 is TGCGCCAGCAGCCAAGGGAGGGGGCAGTACTGGGAGACCCAGTACTTC.

This chain links TRBV2 with TRBJ2-7, with 7 bases aligning to TRBD1. This CDR3 has 15 residues. With 6 bases clipped from V and 1 base from J, the junction kept 9 bases outside the gene matches. Germline V gene lookup returns CDR1 SNHLY and CDR2 FYNNEI. For the CDR3, the DNA is TGTGCCAGCAGCGCCCTTTGGGACAGATCCTACGAGCAGTACTTC. Translating gives CASSALWDRSYEQYF.

The rearrangement uses TRBV21-1 and TRBJ2-7; TRBD1, as called in the table, went unchecked against the DNA. TRBV21-1 is deemed a pseudogene. CDR3 length equals 16 residues. The CDR3 reads CASSKVGGTGAYEQYF. The DNA of the CDR3 is TGTGCCAGCAGCAAAGTAGGAGGGACAGGGGCCTACGAGCAGTACTTC.

This chain uses TRBV19 with TRBJ1-2, with 7 nucleotides matching TRBD1. V lost 9 bases to trimming and J lost 3 bases; unmatched junction nucleotides: 10. This CDR3 spans 14 amino acids. Germline V CDR1 and CDR2: LNHDA, SQIVND (reference sequence). The CDR3 region is CASRDSLHDYGYTF. The CDR3 region has the DNA TGTGCCAGCCGGGACAGTCTACATGACTATGGCTACACCTTC.

The chain uses TRBV9 and TRBJ1-6, with 7 bases lining up with TRBD1. Germline V gene sequence: CDR1 SGDLS, CDR2 YYNGEE. This CDR3 contains 17 residues. V gave up 0 bases and J gave up 0 bases; unmatched junction bases: 3. For the CDR3, the DNA is TGTGCCAGCAGCGTAGCGGGACAGAGCTCCTATAATTCACCCCTCCACTTT. As protein: CASSVAGQSSYNSPLHF.

The rearrangement joins TRBV5-4 to TRBJ2-1, with D possibly TRBD1 on 5 matching bases. There are 17 residues in the CDR3. V was trimmed by 7 bases and J by 0 bases, leaving 20 bases between them. In germline, CDR1 is SGHNT, CDR2 YYREEE (reference sequence). The DNA of the CDR3 is TGTGCCAGCCCCGGTCTAGGACAAATAAGCTCCTACAATGAGCAGTTCTTC. Its translation: CASPGLGQISSYNEQFF.

The chain recombines TRBV7-2 with TRBJ2-7; a weak D match, TRBD1 (7 bases). The CDR3 runs 16 residues. Germline V gene sequence: CDR1 SGHTA, CDR2 FQGNSA. With 2 bases removed from V and 2 bases from J, the gap between germline ends came to 16 bases. Here the CDR3 reads CASSLRQGGKTYEQYF. For the CDR3, the DNA is TGTGCCAGCAGCTTACGTCAGGGGGGTAAGACCTACGAGCAGTACTTC.

The rearrangement joins TRBV7-8 to TRBJ1-1, with 7 bases matching TRBD1. The CDR3 length is 13 residues. Germline V CDR1 and CDR2: SGHVS, FQNEAQ. Germline trimming cut 2 bases from V and 3 bases from J; bases unmatched to any gene: 0. The CDR3 DNA is TGTGCCAGCAGCTTAACAGGGGACACTGAAGCTTTCTTT. The encoded protein is CASSLTGDTEAFF.

The CDR3 spells CASSPQGNYGKTQYF. The DNA of the CDR3 is TGTGCCAGCAGCCCCCAGGGGAATTACGGGAAGACCCAGTACTTC. This chain uses TRBV11-2 with TRBJ2-5; the D gene is possibly TRBD1 (6 bases). V was pared by 5 bases and J by 6 bases, with 19 bases between. Germline V gene sequence: CDR1 SGHAT, CDR2 FQNNGV. This CDR3 spans 15 amino acids.

This chain links TRBV7-2 with TRBJ2-7; D might be TRBD2 (6 bases). The CDR3 runs 13 residues. V lost 5 bases and J 6 bases, leaving 14 bases between the germline ends. CDR1 and CDR2 from the germline V gene are SGHTA and FQGNSA. The CDR3 coding sequence is TGTGCCAGCAGCACGGGCGGGGCTCCCGAGCAGTACTTC. Protein sequence: CASSTGGAPEQYF.

This clone was seen more than once but under ten times. The same CDR3 can be traced to other DNA sequences in this sample. The chain recombines TRBV7-3 with TRBJ2-2; possible D gene TRBD2, 6 bases. The CDR3 is 14 amino acids. The germline gives CDR1 SGHTA, CDR2 FQGTGA. V lost 3 bases and J lost 6, with 11 bases in between. In DNA, the CDR3 is TGTGCCAGCAGCTTGATGGGGGGTCCCGGGGAGCTGTTTTTT. Protein: CASSLMGGPGELFF. The whole variable domain, remainder taken from reference TRBV7-3 and TRBJ2-2, is GAGVSQTPSNKVTEKGKYVELRCDPISGHTALYWYRQSLGQGPEFLIYFQGTGAADDSGLPNDRFFAVRPEGSVSTLKIQRTERGDSAVYLCASSLMGGPGELFFGEGSRLTVL.

The rearrangement joins TRBV28 to TRBJ1-1; the match to TRBD1 covers 9 bases. The CDR3 loop spans 17 amino acids. Germline V lookup: CDR1 MDHEN, CDR2 SYDVKM. Unmatched junction bases numbered 12, after V lost 3 bases and J lost 4 bases. The CDR3 reads CASSFGQTGGGATEAFF. CDR3 bases: TGTGCCAGCAGTTTCGGACAGACAGGGGGGGGTGCCACTGAAGCTTTCTTT.

The chain carries TRBV7-3 and TRBJ2-5; 7 bases align to TRBD1. Losses at the gene ends were 5 bases for V and 4 bases for J; bases not matched to a gene: 7. Germline V lookup: CDR1 SGHTA, CDR2 FQGTGA. The CDR3 has 14 amino acids. As DNA, the CDR3 is TGTGCCAGCAGCCTGACAGGGTCTAGAGAGACCCAGTACTTC. Residues: CASSLTGSRETQYF.